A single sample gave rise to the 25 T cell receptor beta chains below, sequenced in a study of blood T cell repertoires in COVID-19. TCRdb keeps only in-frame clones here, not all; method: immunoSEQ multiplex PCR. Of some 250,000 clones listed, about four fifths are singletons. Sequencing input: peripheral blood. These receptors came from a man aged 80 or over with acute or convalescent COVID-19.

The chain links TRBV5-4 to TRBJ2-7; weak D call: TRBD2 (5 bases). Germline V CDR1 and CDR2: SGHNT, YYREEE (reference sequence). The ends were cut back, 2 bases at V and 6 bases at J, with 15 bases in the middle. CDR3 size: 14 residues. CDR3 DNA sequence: TGTGCCAGCAGCTTTGTCCCGGGGATGGGCGAGCAGTACTTC. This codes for CASSFVPGMGEQYF.

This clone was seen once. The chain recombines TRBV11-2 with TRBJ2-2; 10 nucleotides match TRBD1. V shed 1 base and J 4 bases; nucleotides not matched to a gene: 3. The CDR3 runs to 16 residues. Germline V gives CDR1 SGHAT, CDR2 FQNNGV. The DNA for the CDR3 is TGTGCCAGCAGCTTAGTGGGACAGGGGATCACCGGGGAGCTGTTTTTT. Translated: CASSLVGQGITGELFF. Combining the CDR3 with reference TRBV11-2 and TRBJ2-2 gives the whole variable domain EAGVAQSPRYKIIEKRQSVAFWCNPISGHATLYWYQQILGQGPKLLIQFQNNGVVDDSQLPKDRFSAERLKGVDSTLKIQPAKLEDSAVYLCASSLVGQGITGELFFGEGSRLTVL.

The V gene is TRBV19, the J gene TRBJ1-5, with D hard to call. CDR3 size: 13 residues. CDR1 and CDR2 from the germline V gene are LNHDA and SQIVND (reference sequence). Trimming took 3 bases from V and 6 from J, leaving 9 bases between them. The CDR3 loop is CASSMSQAQPQHF. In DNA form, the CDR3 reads TGTGCCAGTAGTATGAGTCAGGCTCAGCCCCAGCATTTT.

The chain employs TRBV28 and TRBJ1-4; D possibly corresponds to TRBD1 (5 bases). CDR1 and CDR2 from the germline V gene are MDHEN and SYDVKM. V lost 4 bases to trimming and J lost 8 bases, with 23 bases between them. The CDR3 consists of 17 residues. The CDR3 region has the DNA TGTGCCAGCAGTTCTCCGTTGGGGGGGGGTACGGAAGAAAAACTGTTTTTT. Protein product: CASSSPLGGGTEEKLFF.

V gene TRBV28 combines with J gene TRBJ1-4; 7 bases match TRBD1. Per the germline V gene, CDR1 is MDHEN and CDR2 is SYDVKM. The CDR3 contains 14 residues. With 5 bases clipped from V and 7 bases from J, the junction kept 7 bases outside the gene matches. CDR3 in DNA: TGTGCCAGCAGTACCGGGACAGAACCTGAAAAACTGTTTTTT. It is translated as CASSTGTEPEKLFF.

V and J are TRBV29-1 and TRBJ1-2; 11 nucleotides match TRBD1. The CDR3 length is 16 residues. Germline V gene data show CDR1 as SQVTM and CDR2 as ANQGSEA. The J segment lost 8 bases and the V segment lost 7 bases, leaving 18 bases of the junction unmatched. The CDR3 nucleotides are TGCAGCGCCTGGGGCAAGGGACAGGGGGAAATCCGCGGCTACACCTTC. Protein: CSAWGKGQGEIRGYTF.

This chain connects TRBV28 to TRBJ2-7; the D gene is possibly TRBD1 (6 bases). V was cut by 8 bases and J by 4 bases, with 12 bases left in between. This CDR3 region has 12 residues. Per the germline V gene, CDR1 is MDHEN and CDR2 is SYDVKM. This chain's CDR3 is CASDRTGYEQYF. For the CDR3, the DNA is TGTGCCAGCGACAGGACGGGGTACGAGCAGTACTTC. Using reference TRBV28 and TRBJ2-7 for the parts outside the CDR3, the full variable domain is DVKVTQSSRYLVKRTGEKVFLECVQDMDHENMFWYRQDPGLGLRLIYFSYDVKMKEKGDIPEGYSVSREKKERFSLILESASTNQTSMYLCASDRTGYEQYFGPGTRLTVT.

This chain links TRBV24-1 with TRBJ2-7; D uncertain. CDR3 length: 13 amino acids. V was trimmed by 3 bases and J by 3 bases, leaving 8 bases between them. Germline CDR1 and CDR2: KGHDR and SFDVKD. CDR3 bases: TGTGCCACCAGTGATGGTCGGAGCTACGAGCAGTACTTC. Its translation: CATSDGRSYEQYF.

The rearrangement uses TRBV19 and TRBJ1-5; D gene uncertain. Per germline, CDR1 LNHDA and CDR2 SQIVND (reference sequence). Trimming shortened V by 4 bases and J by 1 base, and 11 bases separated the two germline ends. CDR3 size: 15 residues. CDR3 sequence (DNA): TGTGCCAGTAGTAATTGGCGCGGCAGCAATCAGCCCCAGCATTTT. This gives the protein CASSNWRGSNQPQHF.

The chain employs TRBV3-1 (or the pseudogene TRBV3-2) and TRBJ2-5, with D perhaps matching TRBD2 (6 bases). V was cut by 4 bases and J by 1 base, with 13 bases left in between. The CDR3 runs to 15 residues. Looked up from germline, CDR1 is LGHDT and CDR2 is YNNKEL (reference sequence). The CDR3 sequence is CASSLLRGPQETQYF. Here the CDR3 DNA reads TGTGCCAGCAGCCTCCTGCGGGGACCCCAAGAGACCCAGTACTTC.

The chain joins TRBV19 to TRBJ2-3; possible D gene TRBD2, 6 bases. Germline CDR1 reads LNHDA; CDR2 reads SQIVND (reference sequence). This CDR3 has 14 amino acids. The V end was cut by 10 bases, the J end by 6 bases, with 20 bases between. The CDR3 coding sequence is TGTGCCATTCTCGCGGGGCCGGGCGGGGATACGCAGTATTTT. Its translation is CAILAGPGGDTQYF. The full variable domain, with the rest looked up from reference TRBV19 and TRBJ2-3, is DGGITQSPKYLFRKEGQNVTLSCEQNLNHDAMYWYRQDPGQGLRLIYYSQIVNDFQKGDIAEGYSVSREKKESFPLTVTSAQKNPTAFYLCAILAGPGGDTQYFGPGTRLTVL.

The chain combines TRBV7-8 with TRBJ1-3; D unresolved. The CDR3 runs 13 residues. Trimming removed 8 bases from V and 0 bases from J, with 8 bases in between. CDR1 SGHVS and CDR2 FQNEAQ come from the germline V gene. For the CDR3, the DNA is TGTGCCAGCGGGAGGGACTCTGGAAACACCATATATTTT. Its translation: CASGRDSGNTIYF.

The CDR3 region has the DNA TGTGCCAGCAGCCCGTCGGGACAGCAAGAGACCCAGTACTTC. Translating gives CASSPSGQQETQYF. The rearrangement joins TRBV7-2 to TRBJ2-5; 7 nucleotides match TRBD1. V was clipped by 5 bases and J by 2 bases; unmatched bases: 5. Germline lookup yields CDR1 SGHTA and CDR2 FQGNSA. The length of the CDR3 is 14 residues.

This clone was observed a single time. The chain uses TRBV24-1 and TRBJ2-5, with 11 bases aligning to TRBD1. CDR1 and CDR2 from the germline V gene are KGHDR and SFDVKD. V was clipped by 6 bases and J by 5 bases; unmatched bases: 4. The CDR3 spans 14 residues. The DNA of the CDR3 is TGTGCCACCAGTAGGACAGGGGGCTGGGAGACCCAGTACTTC. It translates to CATSRTGGWETQYF.

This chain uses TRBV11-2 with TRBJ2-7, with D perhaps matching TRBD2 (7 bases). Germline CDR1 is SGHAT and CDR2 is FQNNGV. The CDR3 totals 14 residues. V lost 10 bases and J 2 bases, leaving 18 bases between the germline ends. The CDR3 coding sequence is TGTGCCACCAAACCCCGGGGGGCGGCCTACGAGCAGTACTTC. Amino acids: CATKPRGAAYEQYF.

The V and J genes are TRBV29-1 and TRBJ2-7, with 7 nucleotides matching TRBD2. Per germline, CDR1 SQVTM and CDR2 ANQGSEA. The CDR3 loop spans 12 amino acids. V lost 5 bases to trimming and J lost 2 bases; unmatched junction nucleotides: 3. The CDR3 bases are TGCAGCGTTATTGCGGGGGCCTACGAGCAGTACTTC. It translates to CSVIAGAYEQYF.

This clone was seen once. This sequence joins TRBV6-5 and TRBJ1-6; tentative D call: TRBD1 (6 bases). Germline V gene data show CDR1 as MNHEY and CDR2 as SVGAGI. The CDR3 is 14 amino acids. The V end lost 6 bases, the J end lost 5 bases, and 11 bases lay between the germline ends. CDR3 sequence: CASRQGPHNSPLHF. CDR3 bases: TGTGCCAGCAGACAGGGACCCCATAATTCACCCCTCCACTTT.

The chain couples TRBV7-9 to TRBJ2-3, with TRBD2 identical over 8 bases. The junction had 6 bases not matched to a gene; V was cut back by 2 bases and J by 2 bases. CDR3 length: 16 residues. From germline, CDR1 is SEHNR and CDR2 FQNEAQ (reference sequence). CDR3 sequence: CASSLSSGPYTDTQYF. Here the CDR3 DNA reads TGTGCCAGCAGCTTATCTAGCGGGCCATACACAGATACGCAGTATTTT. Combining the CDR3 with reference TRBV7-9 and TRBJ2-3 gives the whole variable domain DTGVSQNPRHKITKRGQNVTFRCDPISEHNRLYWYRQTLGQGPEFLTYFQNEAQLEKSRLLSDRFSAERPKGSFSTLEIQRTEQGDSAMYLCASSLSSGPYTDTQYFGPGTRLTVL.

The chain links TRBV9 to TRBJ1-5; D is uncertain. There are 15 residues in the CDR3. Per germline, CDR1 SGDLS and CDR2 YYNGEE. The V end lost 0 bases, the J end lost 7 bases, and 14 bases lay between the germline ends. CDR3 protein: CASSVGPGFGQPQHF. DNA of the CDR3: TGTGCCAGCAGCGTAGGTCCGGGGTTTGGGCAGCCCCAGCATTTT.

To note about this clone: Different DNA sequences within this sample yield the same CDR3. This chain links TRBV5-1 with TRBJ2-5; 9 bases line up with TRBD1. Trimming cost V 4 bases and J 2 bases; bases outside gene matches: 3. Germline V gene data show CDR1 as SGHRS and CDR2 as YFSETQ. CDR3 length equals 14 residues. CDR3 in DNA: TGCGCCAGCAGCCTAGGACAGGGGCAAGAGACCCAGTACTTC. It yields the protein CASSLGQGQETQYF. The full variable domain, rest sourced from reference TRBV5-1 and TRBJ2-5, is KAGVTQTPRYLIKTRGQQVTLSCSPISGHRSVSWYQQTPGQGLQFLFEYFSETQRNKGNFPGRFSGRQFSNSRSEMNVSTLELGDSALYLCASSLGQGQETQYFGPGTRLLVL.

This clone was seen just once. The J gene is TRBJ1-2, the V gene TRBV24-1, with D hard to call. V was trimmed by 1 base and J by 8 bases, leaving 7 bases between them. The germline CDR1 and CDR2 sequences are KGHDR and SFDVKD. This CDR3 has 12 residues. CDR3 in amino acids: CATSDFTGGYTF. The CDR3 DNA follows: TGTGCCACCAGTGATTTCACGGGAGGCTACACCTTC.

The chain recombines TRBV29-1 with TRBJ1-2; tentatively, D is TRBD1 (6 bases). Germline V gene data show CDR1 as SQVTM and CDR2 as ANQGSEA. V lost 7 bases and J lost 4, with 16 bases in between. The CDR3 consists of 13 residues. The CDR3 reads CSALSGTIYGYTF. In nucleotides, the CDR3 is TGCAGCGCCTTATCCGGGACAATCTATGGCTACACCTTC.

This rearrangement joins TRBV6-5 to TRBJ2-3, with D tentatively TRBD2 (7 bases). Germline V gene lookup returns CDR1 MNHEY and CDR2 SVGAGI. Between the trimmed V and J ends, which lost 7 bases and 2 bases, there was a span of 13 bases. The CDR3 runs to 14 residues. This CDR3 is CASMRGGPTDTQYF. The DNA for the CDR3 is TGTGCCAGCATGAGGGGGGGGCCCACAGATACGCAGTATTTT.

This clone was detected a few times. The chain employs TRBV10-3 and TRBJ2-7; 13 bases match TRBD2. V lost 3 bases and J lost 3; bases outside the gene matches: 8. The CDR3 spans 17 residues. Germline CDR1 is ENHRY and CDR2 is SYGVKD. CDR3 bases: TGTGCCATCAGTGACACTAGCGGGGGGGCTCACCTCTACGAGCAGTACTTC. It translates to CAISDTSGGAHLYEQYF.

DNA of the CDR3: TGTGCCAGCTCACCACGGACAAATGAAAAACTGTTTTTT. Translating it yields CASSPRTNEKLFF. This rearrangement joins TRBV18 to TRBJ1-4, with D perhaps TRBD1 (5 bases). Germline assignment: CDR1 KGHSH and CDR2 LQKENI. CDR3 length: 13 amino acids. V dropped 1 base and J dropped 5 bases, with 5 bases sitting between them.